The 27 T cell receptor beta chains in this list originate from one sample, sequenced in a study of PD-L1 blockade in urothelial cancer. Described time point: pretreatment peripheral blood. TCRdb keeps only in-frame clones here, not all; method: immunoSEQ multiplex PCR. The table includes some 71,000 clones, approximately 86% detected once. The material was PBMCs, obtained around atezolizumab (anti-PD-L1) treatment. The receptor source for this set is a man aged 55-75 years with urothelial cancer.

The chain combines TRBV11-2 with TRBJ1-2; 7 bases fit TRBD1. The CDR3 contains 13 residues. From germline, CDR1 is SGHAT and CDR2 FQNNGV. Germline trimming cut 5 bases from V and 7 bases from J; bases unmatched to any gene: 7. CDR3 sequence (DNA): TGTGCCAGCAGCGTAGGGACAGCTACTGGCTACACCTTC. It specifies CASSVGTATGYTF.

The V and J genes are TRBV28 and TRBJ2-3; TRBD2 is a possible D gene (7 bases). The CDR3 runs to 17 residues. V lost 4 bases and J 4 bases, leaving 21 bases between the germline ends. Germline V CDR1 and CDR2: MDHEN, SYDVKM. The CDR3 loop is CASSSIGWGGLSDTQYF. The CDR3 DNA reads TGTGCCAGCAGTTCCATTGGGTGGGGGGGCCTCTCAGATACGCAGTATTTT.

V and J are TRBV6-5 and TRBJ1-3, with no clear D. The CDR3 extends over 15 amino acids. V lost 0 bases and J lost 3, with 9 bases in between. Germline CDR1 and CDR2: MNHEY and SVGAGI. CDR3 residues: CASSYSTGVGNTIYF. CDR3 in DNA: TGTGCCAGCAGTTACTCGACCGGGGTTGGAAACACCATATATTTT.

J is TRBJ2-2 and V is TRBV9; 9 nucleotides match TRBD1. Trimming at V came to 4 bases and at J to 6 bases, leaving 7 bases not matched to a gene. The CDR3 has 15 residues. Germline assignment: CDR1 SGDLS and CDR2 YYNGEE. The CDR3 DNA reads TGTGCCAGCAGCCCGAGGGGGACAGGGTCCGGGGAGCTGTTTTTT. Protein sequence: CASSPRGTGSGELFF.

The chain employs TRBV19 and TRBJ2-2; the D gene is possibly TRBD2 (7 bases). Germline values: CDR1 LNHDA, CDR2 SQIVND (reference sequence). There are 13 residues in the CDR3. The V gene lost 3 bases and the J gene lost 6 bases, with 8 bases spanning the gap. CDR3: CASSMRGPGELFF. The CDR3 DNA follows: TGTGCCAGTAGTATGCGGGGGCCCGGGGAGCTGTTTTTT.

The chain couples TRBV5-1 to TRBJ1-4; 11 nucleotides align to TRBD1. Germline V gene sequence: CDR1 SGHRS, CDR2 YFSETQ. V shed 3 bases and J 0 bases; nucleotides not matched to a gene: 1. The CDR3 totals 16 residues. The CDR3 nucleotides are TGCGCCAGCAGCTGGACAGGGGGCGCAACTAATGAAAAACTGTTTTTT. It codes for CASSWTGGATNEKLFF.

V gene TRBV10-2 combines with J gene TRBJ2-5, with 11 bases lining up with TRBD2. Germline V gives CDR1 WSHSY, CDR2 SAAADI. The V gene end was trimmed by 5 bases and the J gene end by 5 bases; junction bases not matched to a gene: 13. The CDR3 is 17 residues long. CDR3 bases: TGCGCCAGCAGTACAAACCCCAGGACTAGCGGGCCCGAGACCCAGTACTTC. This gives the protein CASSTNPRTSGPETQYF.

This chain connects TRBV4-3 to TRBJ2-2, with no clear D. The germline gives CDR1 LGHNA, CDR2 YSLEER. The CDR3 has 13 residues. V lost 5 bases and J lost 3, with 7 bases in between. The CDR3 here is CASSRGDTGELFF. CDR3 sequence (DNA): TGCGCCAGCAGCAGAGGTGACACCGGGGAGCTGTTTTTT.

This clone was seen just once. This chain uses TRBV7-9 with TRBJ2-5; D is undetermined. Germline CDR1 and CDR2: SEHNR and FQNEAQ (reference sequence). Deletions cut 2 bases from V and 2 bases from J, with 12 bases between. The CDR3 is 15 residues long. This chain's CDR3 is CASSLFLVEQETQYF. The CDR3 coding sequence is TGTGCCAGCAGCTTATTCTTAGTGGAGCAAGAGACCCAGTACTTC.

The rearrangement uses TRBV9 and TRBJ2-7; 7 positions match TRBD1. The CDR3 covers 15 residues. With V trimmed by 0 bases and J by 0 bases, 3 bases remained unmatched. Germline V lookup: CDR1 SGDLS, CDR2 YYNGEE. For the CDR3, the DNA is TGTGCCAGCAGCGTAGGACAGGGACCCTCCTACGAGCAGTACTTC. The encoded protein is CASSVGQGPSYEQYF.

The rearrangement uses TRBV15 and TRBJ1-1; D may be TRBD1 (6 bases). The germline V gene encodes CDR1 LNHNV and CDR2 YYDKDF (reference sequence). The CDR3 runs 15 residues. V was shortened by 0 bases and J by 1 base, with 9 bases between the two germline ends. The CDR3 loop reads CATSREKQGNTEAFF. The CDR3 DNA reads TGTGCCACCAGCAGAGAAAAACAGGGGAACACTGAAGCTTTCTTT.

The chain couples TRBV28 to TRBJ2-7; TRBD1 is a possible D gene (5 bases). Germline CDR1 reads MDHEN; CDR2 reads SYDVKM. Trimming left V 3 bases short and J 0 bases short, with 15 bases between. The CDR3 covers 16 residues. The CDR3 DNA reads as TGTGCCAGCAGTTTGCTGGGGCCTACCAGCTCCTACGAGCAGTACTTC. This gives the protein CASSLLGPTSSYEQYF.

J is TRBJ1-2 and V is TRBV27; TRBD1 might be the D (5 bases). In germline, CDR1 is MNHEY, CDR2 SMNVEV (reference sequence). V dropped 5 bases and J dropped 4 bases, with 14 bases sitting between them. The length of the CDR3 is 14 residues. This CDR3 is CASSPAGGIYGYTF. The CDR3 bases are TGTGCCAGCAGTCCCGCGGGGGGAATCTATGGCTACACCTTC.

The chain has TRBV19 and TRBJ1-6; TRBD1 agrees at 10 bases. The CDR3 totals 15 residues. V trimming: 6 bases; J trimming: 7 bases; junction bases outside the gene matches: 6. Germline V CDR1 and CDR2: LNHDA, SQIVND (reference sequence). CDR3 region: CASSRSGQGNSPLHF. Written as DNA, the CDR3 is TGTGCCAGTAGCCGCTCGGGACAGGGGAATTCACCCCTCCACTTT.

The V call is TRBV21-1, the J call TRBJ1-5. TRBV21-1 is classified as a pseudogene. The CDR3 is 15 amino acids. This CDR3 is CASSLGGGGHQPQHF. The CDR3 region has the DNA TGTGCCAGCAGCCTGGGGGGGGGCGGACATCAGCCCCAGCATTTT.

This chain connects TRBV29-1 to TRBJ1-3, with TRBD1 as a possible D gene (6 bases). Deletions cut 7 bases from V and 0 bases from J, with 7 bases between. This CDR3 has 12 residues. Per the germline V gene, CDR1 is SQVTM and CDR2 is ANQGSEA. The CDR3: CSGQDSGNTIYF. The CDR3 DNA reads as TGCAGCGGACAGGACTCTGGAAACACCATATATTTT. The complete variable domain, with remaining parts taken from reference TRBV29-1 and TRBJ1-3, reads SAVISQKPSRDICQRGTSLTIQCQVDSQVTMMFWYRQQPGQSLTLIATANQGSEATYESGFVIDKFPISRPNLTFSTLTVSNMSPEDSSIYLCSGQDSGNTIYFGEGSWLTVV.

The chain's CDR3 is CASIEQDYEQYF. In DNA, the CDR3 is TGCGCCAGCATTGAACAGGACTACGAGCAGTACTTC. This sequence joins TRBV10-1 and TRBJ2-7; maybe TRBD1 (5 bases). Trimming pared 7 bases from V and 3 bases from J, leaving 10 bases between. Germline loops: CDR1 WNHNN, CDR2 SYGVQD (reference sequence). The CDR3 loop spans 12 amino acids.

A note on this clone: The sample contains more than one DNA sequence encoding this CDR3. This sequence joins TRBV7-8 and TRBJ1-1; 9 bases fit TRBD1. The CDR3 runs to 15 residues. CDR1 SGHVS and CDR2 FQNEAQ come from the germline V gene. V was clipped by 0 bases and J by 4 bases; unmatched bases: 3. The DNA for the CDR3 is TGTGCCAGCAGCTTAGCCGACAGGGGGAGCACTGAAGCTTTCTTT. It is translated as CASSLADRGSTEAFF.

The V and J genes are TRBV5-1 and TRBJ2-1; 9 positions agree with TRBD1. Germline assignment: CDR1 SGHRS and CDR2 YFSETQ. CDR3 size: 17 residues. V was pared by 4 bases and J by 1 base, with 9 bases of the junction left unmatched. This CDR3 reads CASSLGGGQGSYNEQFF. The CDR3 region has the DNA TGCGCCAGCAGCCTAGGAGGGGGACAGGGTTCCTACAATGAGCAGTTCTTC.

This clone was counted between two and nine times. J is TRBJ1-1 and V is TRBV30; perhaps TRBD1 as D (6 bases). Trimming left V 3 bases short and J 1 base short, with 6 bases between. This CDR3 has 12 amino acids. Germline CDR1 and CDR2: GTSNPN and SVGIG (reference sequence). The CDR3 DNA reads TGTGCCTGGAGACAGGGGAACACTGAAGCTTTCTTT. It is translated as CAWRQGNTEAFF.

The genes are TRBV2 and TRBJ2-1; D is possibly TRBD2 (6 bases). The germline V gene has CDR1 SNHLY and CDR2 FYNNEI. V was trimmed by 7 bases and J by 6 bases, leaving 10 bases between them. CDR3 size: 12 residues. The CDR3 DNA reads TGTGCCAGCAATGGAGGGGCCAATGAGCAGTTCTTC. It codes for CASNGGANEQFF.

CDR3 bases: TGTGCCAGCAGCTTAAATGGGCAACCCTACAATGAGCAGTTCTTC. Residues: CASSLNGQPYNEQFF. The chain couples TRBV7-3 to TRBJ2-1, with no clear D. The CDR3 has 15 residues. CDR1 and CDR2 (germline): SGHTA, FQGTGA. V shed 1 base and J shed 2 bases, with 9 bases lying between them.

This clone came up once. The V call is TRBV6-5, the J call TRBJ2-3; the match to TRBD2 covers 10 bases. This CDR3 spans 16 amino acids. Germline V lookup: CDR1 MNHEY, CDR2 SVGAGI. The V segment lost 4 bases and the J segment 1 base; nucleotides outside the gene matches: 5. The CDR3 sequence: CASSSHLAGGTDTQYF. The CDR3 nucleotides are TGTGCCAGCAGTTCCCACCTAGCGGGGGGCACAGATACGCAGTATTTT.

The chain recombines TRBV19 with TRBJ2-2, with 7 bases aligning to TRBD1. J was trimmed by 0 bases and V by 2 bases; bases with no gene match: 3. CDR1 is LNHDA, CDR2 SQIVND, per germline (reference sequence). The CDR3 is 16 residues long. The CDR3 DNA is TGTGCCAGTAGTATAAGAGGGGGCACGAACACCGGGGAGCTGTTTTTT. This encodes CASSIRGGTNTGELFF.

The chain combines TRBV7-2 with TRBJ1-3, with D possibly TRBD1 on 6 matching bases. In germline, CDR1 is SGHTA, CDR2 FQGNSA. The germline V and J ends were trimmed by 5 bases and 4 bases, with 18 bases remaining between them. The CDR3 runs to 16 residues. CDR3 bases: TGTGCCAGCAGCCCCCCCCCGGGGGGGCCCGGAAACACCATATATTTT. Amino acid sequence: CASSPPPGGPGNTIYF.

The chain links TRBV19 to TRBJ2-7; D possibly corresponds to TRBD1 (6 bases). The CDR3 sequence is 14 residues long. V shed 5 bases and J shed 1 base, with 12 bases lying between them. Per the germline V gene, CDR1 is LNHDA and CDR2 is SQIVND (reference sequence). CDR3 residues: CASSPQDSSYEQYF. CDR3 nucleotide sequence: TGTGCCAGTAGTCCTCAGGACAGTTCCTACGAGCAGTACTTC.

This chain joins TRBV28 and TRBJ2-1; the D gene is possibly TRBD1 (6 bases). CDR1 MDHEN and CDR2 SYDVKM come from the germline V gene. This CDR3 has 13 amino acids. Trimming removed 3 bases from V and 4 bases from J, with 7 bases in between. The CDR3 sequence is CASSFGQYNEQFF. CDR3 nucleotides: TGTGCCAGCAGTTTCGGACAGTACAATGAGCAGTTCTTC.